This T cell receptor (beta chain) was profiled in a study of control samples from healthy donors and cancer patients. Measured with immunoSEQ multiplex PCR; TCRdb has only the in-frame clones, and not every one. The table has around 140,000 clones, roughly 90% seen once; the top ten hold 2.1%. The sequence derives from a woman between 50 and 59 years old in good health. Sequences were obtained from blood.

CDR3 DNA sequence: TGTGCCAGCAGCTTCTATCGGGCCCGGCGGAATTCACCCCTCCACTTT. Protein product: CASSFYRARRNSPLHF. The V call is TRBV11-2, the J call TRBJ1-6; the D is unclear. The CDR3 consists of 16 residues. The V end lost 3 bases, the J end lost 7 bases, and 16 bases lay between the germline ends. In germline, CDR1 is SGHAT, CDR2 FQNNGV.